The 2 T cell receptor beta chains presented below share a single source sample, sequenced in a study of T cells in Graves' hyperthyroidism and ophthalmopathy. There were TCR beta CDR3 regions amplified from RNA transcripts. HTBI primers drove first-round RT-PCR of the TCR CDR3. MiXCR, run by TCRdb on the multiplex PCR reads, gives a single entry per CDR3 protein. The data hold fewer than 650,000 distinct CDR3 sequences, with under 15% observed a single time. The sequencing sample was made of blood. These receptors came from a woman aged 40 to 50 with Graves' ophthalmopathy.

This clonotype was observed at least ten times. The CDR3 region has the DNA TGCAGTGCTAGGGAACGGGCCCAGTACTTC. Amino acids: CSARERAQYF. This rearrangement joins TRBV20-1 to TRBJ2-5; D is undetermined. Trimming shortened V by 3 bases and J by 9 bases, and 8 bases separated the two germline ends. The CDR3 has 10 amino acids. Germline-derived CDR1 and CDR2 are DFQATT and SNEGSKA (reference sequence).

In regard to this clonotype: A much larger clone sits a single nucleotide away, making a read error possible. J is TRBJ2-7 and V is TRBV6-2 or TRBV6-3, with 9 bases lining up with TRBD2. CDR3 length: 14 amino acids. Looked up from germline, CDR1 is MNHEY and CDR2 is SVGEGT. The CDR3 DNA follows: TGTGCCAGCACAGATCCGGGACTAGCCGAGGAGCAGCACTTC. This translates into CASTDPGLAEEQHF.